The 22 T cell receptor beta chains listed next were all sequenced from one sample in a study of technical replicates of blood from a few donors. The assay was immunoSEQ multiplex PCR, and TCRdb's table has in-frame clones only and misses some. The table has about 73,000 clones, more than 85% seen once. Sample: PBMCs. The source is a human donor in good health. Some clones in this sample may be carry-over from other donors' samples.

This clone was observed once. The chain carries TRBV7-2 and TRBJ1-3; D unresolved. The CDR3 is 14 residues long. Trimming shortened V by 1 base and J by 4 bases, and 8 bases separated the two germline ends. Germline V gene lookup returns CDR1 SGHTA and CDR2 FQGNSA. CDR3 nucleotide sequence: TGTGCCAGCAGCTTAGACAGAGCCGGAAACACCATATATTTT. This encodes CASSLDRAGNTIYF.

The chain employs TRBV9 and TRBJ2-1; 11 bases agree with TRBD2. With V trimmed by 4 bases and J by 0 bases, 9 bases remained unmatched. This CDR3 comprises 18 residues. CDR1 is SGDLS, CDR2 YYNGEE, per germline. The CDR3 protein is CASSLGTSGDPSYNEQFF. DNA for the CDR3: TGTGCCAGCAGCCTTGGGACTAGCGGAGACCCCTCCTACAATGAGCAGTTCTTC.

The rearrangement uses TRBV11-2 and TRBJ2-1, with a weak D call TRBD2 (7 bases). Germline-derived CDR1 and CDR2 are SGHAT and FQNNGV. The CDR3 sequence is 15 residues long. The V gene lost 5 bases and the J gene lost 6 bases, with 17 bases spanning the gap. Written as DNA, the CDR3 is TGTGCCAGCAGCCCGCTGGGGGGGCCGGGCAATGAGCAGTTCTTC. This codes for CASSPLGGPGNEQFF. Full variable domain (outside the CDR3, taken from reference TRBV11-2 and TRBJ2-1): EAGVAQSPRYKIIEKRQSVAFWCNPISGHATLYWYQQILGQGPKLLIQFQNNGVVDDSQLPKDRFSAERLKGVDSTLKIQPAKLEDSAVYLCASSPLGGPGNEQFFGPGTRLTVL.

Only a few counts were recorded for this clone. The genes are TRBV7-9 and TRBJ2-1, with TRBD2 as a possible D gene (5 bases). Germline V CDR1 and CDR2: SEHNR, FQNEAQ (reference sequence). The germline V and J ends were trimmed by 1 base and 8 bases, with 9 bases remaining between them. This CDR3 contains 13 residues. In nucleotides, the CDR3 is TGTGCCAGCAGCTTAGGCGGAGGAGATGAGCAGTTCTTC. Translation gives CASSLGGGDEQFF. The whole variable domain, remainder taken from reference TRBV7-9 and TRBJ2-1, is DTGVSQNPRHKITKRGQNVTFRCDPISEHNRLYWYRQTLGQGPEFLTYFQNEAQLEKSRLLSDRFSAERPKGSFSTLEIQRTEQGDSAMYLCASSLGGGDEQFFGPGTRLTVL.

The CDR3 DNA sequence: TGTGCCAGCAGTGAAGTCAGGGGGCTTGGAGGCTACACCTTC. This sequence encodes CASSEVRGLGGYTF. The V and J genes are TRBV2 and TRBJ1-2; 8 bases align to TRBD1. Germline CDR1 and CDR2: SNHLY and FYNNEI. CDR3 length equals 14 residues. Trimming at V came to 1 base and at J to 8 bases, leaving 6 bases not matched to a gene.

This clone came up once. The chain has TRBV19 and TRBJ1-1; D gene ambiguous. CDR3 size: 11 residues. Germline-derived CDR1 and CDR2 are LNHDA and SQIVND (reference sequence). Trimming stripped 11 bases from V and 3 bases from J, with 10 bases between. CDR3 nucleotides: TGTGCCCTCCGTTATGACACTGAAGCTTTCTTT. This codes for CALRYDTEAFF.

This chain joins TRBV7-8 and TRBJ2-5, with 11 bases aligning to TRBD1. The V gene's germline CDR1 is SGHVS and CDR2 FQNEAQ. This CDR3 has 15 residues. V shed 5 bases, J shed 4 bases, and the junction held 6 bases outside the gene matches. The CDR3 is CASSLTGQGVETQYF. Here the CDR3 DNA reads TGTGCCAGCAGCCTAACGGGACAGGGGGTAGAGACCCAGTACTTC.

DNA for the CDR3: TGCGCCAGCAGCCACTATACGCAGTATTTT. It is translated as CASSHYTQYF. The chain has TRBV4-3 and TRBJ2-3; no reliable D call. Germline V lookup: CDR1 LGHNA, CDR2 YSLEER. V shed 3 bases and J shed 7 bases, with 2 bases lying between them. This CDR3 is built from 10 residues.

This clone was counted a single time. The rearrangement uses TRBV10-3 and TRBJ2-7; TRBD1 might be the D (6 bases). The CDR3 is made up of 14 amino acids. Germline CDR1 is ENHRY and CDR2 is SYGVKD. V dropped 10 bases and J dropped 4 bases, with 20 bases sitting between them. CDR3 loop: CATSYGDTSYEQYF. The CDR3 DNA reads as TGTGCCACCTCGTATGGGGACACCTCGTACGAGCAGTACTTC.

This rearrangement joins TRBV5-1 to TRBJ1-2; tentatively, D is TRBD1 (6 bases). The length of the CDR3 is 12 residues. Germline CDR1 SGHRS, CDR2 YFSETQ. Trimming removed 0 bases from V and 9 bases from J, with 9 bases in between. CDR3 region: CASSLDRESYTF. For the CDR3, the DNA is TGCGCCAGCAGCTTGGACAGGGAGAGCTACACCTTC.

The chain carries TRBV7-2 and TRBJ2-4; tentatively, D is TRBD1 (5 bases). The V end lost 1 base, the J end lost 0 bases, and 19 bases lay between the germline ends. Germline V gene sequence: CDR1 SGHTA, CDR2 FQGNSA. This CDR3 comprises 19 residues. CDR3 sequence: CASSLVPGAETIAKNIQYF. Here the CDR3 DNA reads TGTGCCAGCAGCTTAGTCCCTGGGGCAGAAACAATAGCCAAAAACATTCAGTACTTC.

This rearrangement joins TRBV6-1 to TRBJ1-2; 9 nucleotides align to TRBD1. CDR1 is MNHNS, CDR2 SASEGT, per germline. The trim removed 5 bases at V and 8 bases at J, leaving 12 bases unmatched. The CDR3 is 15 residues long. This CDR3 is CASSILGTGTGGYTF. The CDR3 DNA reads as TGTGCCAGCAGTATACTGGGGACAGGGACGGGGGGCTACACCTTC.

The rearrangement joins TRBV5-5 to TRBJ1-1, with no clear D. The CDR3 covers 16 residues. Germline CDR1 and CDR2: SGHKS and YYEKEE (reference sequence). Trimming shortened V by 4 bases and J by 3 bases, and 19 bases separated the two germline ends. The CDR3 sequence: CASSRKRVDLDTEAFF. CDR3 coding DNA: TGTGCCAGCAGCCGGAAGAGGGTTGATCTGGACACTGAAGCTTTCTTT.

This clone was picked up one time. The chain recombines TRBV27 with TRBJ2-3; 9 bases align to TRBD2. Germline CDR1 is MNHEY and CDR2 is SMNVEV (reference sequence). The trim removed 10 bases at V and 3 bases at J, leaving 11 bases unmatched. The CDR3 runs 15 residues. CDR3 coding DNA: TGTGCCATCACGCGGGGGGGCCAATTGACAGATACGCAGTATTTT. This encodes CAITRGGQLTDTQYF.

The V call is TRBV4-2, the J call TRBJ2-1, with a tentative D call TRBD1 (6 bases). Germline V gene lookup returns CDR1 LGHNA and CDR2 YNFKEQ. Trimming pared 5 bases from V and 12 bases from J, leaving 14 bases between. The CDR3 contains 12 residues. CDR3 in amino acids: CASSVRGNGQFF. CDR3 DNA: TGTGCCAGCAGCGTAAGGGGGAACGGGCAGTTCTTC.

V usage is TRBV5-1 and J usage is TRBJ2-7, with TRBD1 matching 8 bases. The CDR3 is 18 residues long. The V gene's germline CDR1 is SGHRS and CDR2 YFSETQ. Trimming cost V 1 base and J 2 bases; bases outside gene matches: 14. The CDR3 nucleotides read TGCGCCAGCAGCTTGCCACCTTCGACAGGGGATCCAACCTACGAGCAGTACTTC. Translation: CASSLPPSTGDPTYEQYF.

This clone has ten or more counts. The rearrangement uses TRBV6-1 and TRBJ1-2; 10 bases map to TRBD1. Trimming removed 5 bases from V and 4 bases from J; junction bases left unmatched: 7. Germline V CDR1 and CDR2: MNHNS, SASEGT. CDR3 length: 15 residues. CDR3 sequence: CASSSLGTGAYGYTF. CDR3 DNA sequence: TGTGCCAGCAGTTCCTTGGGGACAGGGGCCTATGGCTACACCTTC.

Turning to this clone: This sample also contains other DNA sequences that code for the same CDR3. The chain has TRBV7-3 and TRBJ2-1; D is ambiguous. The CDR3 totals 15 residues. Germline V gives CDR1 SGHTA, CDR2 FQGTGA. Trimming left V 3 bases short and J 0 bases short, with 9 bases between. The CDR3: CASSFTRSSYNEQFF. CDR3 nucleotides: TGTGCCAGCAGCTTCACCCGGAGCTCCTACAATGAGCAGTTCTTC.

V is TRBV5-5 and J is TRBJ2-5, with 13 bases fitting TRBD2. The CDR3 totals 17 residues. Germline V gene lookup returns CDR1 SGHKS and CDR2 YYEKEE (reference sequence). With 4 bases clipped from V and 5 bases from J, the junction kept 11 bases outside the gene matches. CDR3 nucleotide sequence: TGTGCCAGCAGCCCGGGACTAGCGGGGCTGGCGGGGGAGACCCAGTACTTC. It translates to CASSPGLAGLAGETQYF.

The chain couples TRBV21-1 to TRBJ1-4; the D call in the table, TRBD1, was not verified against the DNA. TRBV21-1 is designated a pseudogene. The CDR3 sequence is 18 residues long. The chain's CDR3 is CASSKESGQGAPAEKLFF. The CDR3 bases are TGTGCCAGCAGCAAAGAATCGGGACAGGGGGCGCCGGCTGAAAAACTGTTTTTT.

J is TRBJ2-3 and V is TRBV6-5; the match to TRBD1 covers 8 bases. CDR1 is MNHEY, CDR2 SVGAGI, per germline. The CDR3 is 14 residues long. Trimming cost V 5 bases and J 3 bases; bases outside gene matches: 4. The CDR3 nucleotides read TGTGCCAGCAGTGACAGGGGCGGGACAGATACGCAGTATTTT. This codes for CASSDRGGTDTQYF.

The rearrangement uses TRBV6-5 and TRBJ1-2; the D gene is possibly TRBD1 (6 bases). CDR3 length: 14 amino acids. V dropped 3 bases and J dropped 7 bases, with 15 bases sitting between them. Germline lookup yields CDR1 MNHEY and CDR2 SVGAGI. The CDR3 DNA is TGTGCCAGCAGTTATCCGGGGGGGCTCGGTGGCTACACCTTC. Translation gives CASSYPGGLGGYTF.